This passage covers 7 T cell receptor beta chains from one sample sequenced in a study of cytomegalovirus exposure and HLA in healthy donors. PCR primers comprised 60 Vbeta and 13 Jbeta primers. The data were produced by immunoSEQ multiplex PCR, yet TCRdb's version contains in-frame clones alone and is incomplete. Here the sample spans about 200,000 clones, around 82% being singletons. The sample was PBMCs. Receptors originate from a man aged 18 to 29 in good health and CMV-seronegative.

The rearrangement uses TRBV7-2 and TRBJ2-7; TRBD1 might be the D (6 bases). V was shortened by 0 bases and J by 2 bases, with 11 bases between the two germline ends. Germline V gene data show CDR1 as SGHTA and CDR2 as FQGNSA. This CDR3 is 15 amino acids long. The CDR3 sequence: CASSLADPGAYEQYF. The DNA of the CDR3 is TGTGCCAGCAGCTTAGCGGACCCAGGGGCCTACGAGCAGTACTTC.

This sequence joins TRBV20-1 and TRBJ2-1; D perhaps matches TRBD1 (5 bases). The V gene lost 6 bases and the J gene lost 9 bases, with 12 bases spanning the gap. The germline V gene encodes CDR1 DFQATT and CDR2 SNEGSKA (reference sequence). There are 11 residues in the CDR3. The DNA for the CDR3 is TGCAGTGCAGAAGATAGGGGTGAGCAGTTCTTC. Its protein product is CSAEDRGEQFF.

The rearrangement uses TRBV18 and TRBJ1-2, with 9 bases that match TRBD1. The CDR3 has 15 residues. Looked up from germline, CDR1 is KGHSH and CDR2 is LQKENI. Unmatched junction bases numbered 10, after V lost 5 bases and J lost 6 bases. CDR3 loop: CASSTNGQGMDGYTF. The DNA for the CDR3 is TGTGCCAGCTCAACAAACGGACAGGGGATGGATGGCTACACCTTC.

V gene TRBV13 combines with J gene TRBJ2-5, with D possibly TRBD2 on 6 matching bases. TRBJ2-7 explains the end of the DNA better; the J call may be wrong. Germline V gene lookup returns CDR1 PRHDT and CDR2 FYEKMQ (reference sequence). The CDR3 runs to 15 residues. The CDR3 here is CASSAGLSVRYEQYF. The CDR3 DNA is TGTGCCAGCAGCGCGGGACTGAGCGTCCGATACGAGCAGTACTTC.

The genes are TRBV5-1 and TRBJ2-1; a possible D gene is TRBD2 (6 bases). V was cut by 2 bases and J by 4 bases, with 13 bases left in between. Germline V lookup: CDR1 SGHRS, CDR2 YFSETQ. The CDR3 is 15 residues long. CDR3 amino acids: CASSLTGSEYNEQFF. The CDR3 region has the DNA TGCGCCAGCAGCTTAACCGGGAGCGAATACAATGAGCAGTTCTTC.

The CDR3 DNA sequence: TGTGCCAGCAGCGGGGGGACAGGGGGCGGTTCAGAGACCCAGTACTTC. It is translated as CASSGGTGGGSETQYF. The chain has TRBV9 and TRBJ2-5, with 12 positions matching TRBD1. V was pared by 3 bases and J by 4 bases, with 7 bases of the junction left unmatched. Looked up from germline, CDR1 is SGDLS and CDR2 is YYNGEE. This CDR3 has 16 residues.

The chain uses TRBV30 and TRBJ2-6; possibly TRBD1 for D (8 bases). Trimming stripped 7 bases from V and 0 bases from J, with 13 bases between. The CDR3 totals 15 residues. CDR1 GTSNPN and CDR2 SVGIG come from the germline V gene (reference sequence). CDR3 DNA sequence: TGTGCCTCACAGGGGGGGGGCTCTGGGGCCAACGTCCTGACTTTC. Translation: CASQGGGSGANVLTF.